The 8 T cell receptor beta chains in this list originate from one sample, sequenced in a study of T-cell reconstitution after alpha-beta-depleted transplantation in children. Unique molecular identifiers were used in preparing the TCRbeta library. In TCRdb, the PCR reads were re-called with MiXCR into one record per CDR3 protein. Among around 340,000 distinct CDR3 sequences listed, about an eighth were seen once. The source was PBMCs, collected from the stem cell graft. The receptors were sampled from a human donor who donated a stem cell graft to a child with Fanconi anemia.

This clonotype was counted once. DNA of the CDR3: TGTGCCAGCAGTCGACCAGGGGGTGAAGCTTTCTTT. It specifies CASSRPGGEAFF. V usage is TRBV12-3 or TRBV12-4 and J usage is TRBJ1-1, with TRBD1 matching over 7 bases. Trimming removed 5 bases from V and 7 bases from J; junction bases left unmatched: 4. The CDR3 totals 12 residues.

This clonotype was seen a handful of times. The chain has TRBV7-2 and TRBJ1-2; D remains unclear. Germline V gives CDR1 SGHTA, CDR2 FQGNSA. Deletions cut 0 bases from V and 3 bases from J, with 14 bases between. This CDR3 contains 16 residues. CDR3 sequence: CASSLARRTDYYGYTF. As DNA, the CDR3 is TGTGCCAGCAGCTTAGCCAGGCGGACGGACTACTATGGCTACACCTTC. The whole variable domain, filled in from reference TRBV7-2 and TRBJ1-2, reads GAGVSQSPSNKVTEKGKDVELRCDPISGHTALYWYRQSLGQGLEFLIYFQGNSAPDKSGLPSDRFSAERTGGSVSTLTIQRTQQEDSAVYLCASSLARRTDYYGYTFGSGTRLTVV.

This clonotype was counted many times. The rearrangement uses TRBV6-2 or TRBV6-3 and TRBJ2-5; the match to TRBD2 covers 7 bases. The CDR3 has 13 residues. Germline trimming cut 6 bases from V and 5 bases from J; bases unmatched to any gene: 6. Germline V gene data show CDR1 as MNHEY and CDR2 as SVGEGT. The CDR3 DNA is TGTGCCAGCAGAGCAGCGGGGAGGGAGACCCAGTACTTC. Translating it yields CASRAAGRETQYF.

The rearrangement joins TRBV12-3 or TRBV12-4 to TRBJ2-3, with 9 bases identical to TRBD1. The CDR3 length is 15 residues. V was pared by 6 bases and J by 6 bases, with 10 bases of the junction left unmatched. The CDR3 spells CASRRGQGRTDTQYF. DNA for the CDR3: TGTGCCAGCAGGAGAGGACAGGGGCGGACCGATACGCAGTATTTT.

This clonotype showed up just a few times. The genes are TRBV10-3 and TRBJ1-2, with TRBD1 as a possible D gene (5 bases). The CDR3 has 15 amino acids. Germline CDR1 ENHRY, CDR2 SYGVKD. V was clipped by 0 bases and J by 2 bases, with 10 bases between them. The CDR3 DNA follows: TGTGCCATCAGTGAGTCCGGGACGGACAACTATGGCTACACCTTC. This translates into CAISESGTDNYGYTF.

This chain joins TRBV28 and TRBJ2-7; no firm D call. The CDR3 covers 12 residues. CDR1 is MDHEN and CDR2 is SYDVKM in the germline V gene. V lost 5 bases to trimming and J lost 3 bases, with 8 bases between them. CDR3 protein: CASSPPLYEQYF. CDR3 bases: TGTGCCAGCAGTCCCCCCCTCTACGAGCAGTACTTC.

There are a few counts of this clonotype. V and J are TRBV7-2 and TRBJ1-2; no firm D call. This CDR3 is built from 14 residues. V lost 3 bases and J 4 bases, leaving 12 bases between the germline ends. Germline CDR1 reads SGHTA; CDR2 reads FQGNSA. The CDR3 region has the DNA TGTGCCAGCAGCTTTCGACGGACGATCTATGGCTACACCTTC. Amino acids: CASSFRRTIYGYTF.

V usage is TRBV6-1 and J usage is TRBJ2-2, with D perhaps matching TRBD1 (6 bases). The CDR3 sequence is 13 residues long. Germline V gene sequence: CDR1 MNHNS, CDR2 SASEGT. V dropped 8 bases and J dropped 0 bases, with 7 bases sitting between them. The CDR3 spells CASAGANTGELFF. The CDR3 DNA follows: TGTGCCAGCGCAGGGGCGAACACCGGGGAGCTGTTTTTT.